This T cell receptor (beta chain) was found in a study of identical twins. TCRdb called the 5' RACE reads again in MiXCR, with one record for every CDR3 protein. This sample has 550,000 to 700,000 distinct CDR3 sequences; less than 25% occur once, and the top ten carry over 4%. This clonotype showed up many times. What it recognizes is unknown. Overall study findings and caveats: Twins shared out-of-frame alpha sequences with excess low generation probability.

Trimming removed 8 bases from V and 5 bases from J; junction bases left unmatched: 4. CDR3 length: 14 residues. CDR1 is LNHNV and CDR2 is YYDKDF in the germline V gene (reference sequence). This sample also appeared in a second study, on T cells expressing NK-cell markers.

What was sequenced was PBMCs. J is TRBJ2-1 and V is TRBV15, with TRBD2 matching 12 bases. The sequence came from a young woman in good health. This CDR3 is CATRRTSGDNEQFF. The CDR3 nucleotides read TGTGCCACCCGCCGGACTAGCGGGGACAATGAGCAGTTCTTC. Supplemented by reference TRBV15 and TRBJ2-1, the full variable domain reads DAMVIQNPRYQVTQFGKPVTLSCSQTLNHNVMYWYQQKSSQAPKLLFHYYDKDFNNEADTPDNFQSRRPNTSFCFLDIRSPGLGDTAMYLCATRRTSGDNEQFFGPGTRLTVL.